This TCR beta chain was retrieved from a study of Ad26.COV2.S vaccination and SARS-CoV-2 variants. The protocol was immunoSEQ multiplex PCR, while the TCRdb copy is restricted to in-frame clones and leaves out a portion. The table includes hundreds of thousands of clones, around 89% detected once. The study, taken as a whole, reports: It was vaccine recipients, not placebo recipients, who had the higher spike-specific TCR breadth.

The CDR3 contains 17 residues. V dropped 3 bases and J dropped 3; count of bases not matched to a gene: 10. The germline CDR1 and CDR2 sequences are MDHEN and SYDVKM. The treatment: approximately 18 received Ad26.COV2.S at low or high dose, single or two shots; 5 received placebo; per-sample allocation not given. Repertoires come from day 63 after the first vaccine or placebo injection. Donation came from an adult in Boston who was aged 18-55 years. Turning to this clone: Antigen: not known.

Source: peripheral blood, taken in a trial of Ad26.COV2.S vaccine versus placebo. This chain connects TRBV28 to TRBJ2-1; 8 bases map to TRBD1. This sequence originates from a person between 18 and 65 years old who received the Ad26.COV2.S COVID-19 vaccine or a placebo. DNA for the CDR3: TGTGCCAGCAGTTTCCGCAAAACAGGGGGGATCTACAATGAGCAGTTCTTC. Residues: CASSFRKTGGIYNEQFF.